The 21 T cell receptor beta chains given below trace back to one sample, sequenced in a study of OX40 agonist ivuxolimab in advanced cancers. To prepare the library, the immunoSEQ multiplex PCR assay was applied. Not all clones reach the TCRdb copy of this immuneACCESS table, which keeps in-frame sequences only. Checked studies attribute under half of the gap to unresolved V genes and leave the rest unexplained. The sample table records some 73,000 clones; 65% to 90% of these occur just once. The ten largest make up 0.75% of the sample. The input for sequencing was CD4+ or CD8+ T cells sorted from blood, taken in a trial of the OX40 agonist ivuxolimab. The receptors originated from an adult with an advanced solid tumor such as melanoma, head and neck, liver or kidney cancer.

The chain has TRBV5-4 and TRBJ1-1, with a weak D call TRBD1 (6 bases). This CDR3 contains 14 residues. CDR1 and CDR2 from the germline V gene are SGHNT and YYREEE (reference sequence). The V and J ends lost 4 bases and 2 bases respectively, with 12 bases between them. The CDR3: CASSPGQRNTEAFF. The CDR3 nucleotides are TGTGCCAGCAGCCCCGGACAGCGAAACACTGAAGCTTTCTTT.

The CDR3 is CASSLGLNTGELFF. CDR3 bases: TGCGCCAGCAGCTTGGGCTTGAACACCGGGGAGCTGTTTTTT. V and J are TRBV5-1 and TRBJ2-2; D is unresolved. The germline V gene encodes CDR1 SGHRS and CDR2 YFSETQ. V was cut by 0 bases and J by 1 base, with 4 bases left in between. The CDR3 totals 14 residues.

The chain carries TRBV19 and TRBJ2-5; D possibly corresponds to TRBD2 (5 bases). From germline, CDR1 is LNHDA and CDR2 SQIVND (reference sequence). The CDR3 covers 13 residues. Trimming pared 5 bases from V and 7 bases from J, leaving 14 bases between. The CDR3 sequence is CASSSQGRGTQYF. The CDR3 nucleotides are TGTGCCAGTAGTTCCCAAGGGAGAGGGACCCAGTACTTC.

This clone has a handful of counts. The J gene is TRBJ2-7, the V gene TRBV25-1; TRBD2 is a possible D gene (8 bases). Germline assignment: CDR1 MGHDK and CDR2 SYGVNS. Trimming took 7 bases from V and 5 from J, leaving 12 bases between them. This CDR3 is built from 12 residues. CDR3 region: CASTGGGDEQYF. CDR3 DNA sequence: TGTGCCAGCACGGGAGGGGGCGACGAGCAGTACTTC.

This clone was seen only once. The J gene is TRBJ2-7, the V gene TRBV23-1; possible D gene TRBD2, 5 bases. TRBV23-1 is reported as an ORF; its role is uncertain. The germline V and J ends were trimmed by 3 bases and 4 bases, with 13 bases remaining between them. There are 14 residues in the CDR3. CDR3: CASSQTGSRYEQYF. The CDR3 DNA reads TGCGCCAGCAGTCAGACGGGGAGCCGATACGAGCAGTACTTC.

The chain couples TRBV6-1 to TRBJ1-2, with a weak D call TRBD1 (6 bases). V was shortened by 6 bases and J by 3 bases, with 17 bases between the two germline ends. This CDR3 is 15 amino acids long. Per the germline V gene, CDR1 is MNHNS and CDR2 is SASEGT. CDR3 DNA sequence: TGTGCCAGCAGCGGTTCGGACAGCAAGGACTATGGCTACACCTTC. Amino acid sequence: CASSGSDSKDYGYTF.

The chain joins TRBV2 to TRBJ1-6; the match to TRBD1 covers 7 bases. This CDR3 is 14 amino acids long. Germline trimming cut 6 bases from V and 7 bases from J; bases unmatched to any gene: 6. Germline CDR1 reads SNHLY; CDR2 reads FYNNEI. The CDR3 protein is CASSRDSTNSPLHF. CDR3 sequence (DNA): TGTGCCAGCAGCCGGGACAGCACAAATTCACCCCTCCACTTT.

The rearrangement uses TRBV7-9 and TRBJ2-7; TRBD1 matches at 7 bases. The CDR3 loop spans 15 amino acids. After removal of 3 bases from V and 0 bases from J, the junction contained 5 bases not matched to a gene. CDR1 and CDR2 from the germline V gene are SEHNR and FQNEAQ (reference sequence). The CDR3 sequence is CASSFKGTVSYEQYF. The CDR3 DNA follows: TGTGCCAGCAGCTTTAAGGGGACAGTCTCCTACGAGCAGTACTTC.

This chain connects TRBV14 to TRBJ2-5; the D gene is possibly TRBD1 (5 bases). Trimming left V 1 base short and J 5 bases short, with 11 bases between. Germline V CDR1 and CDR2: SGHDN, FVKESK. The CDR3 consists of 14 residues. The CDR3 bases are TGTGCCAGCAGCCAAGGCCAGGGTTGGGAGACCCAGTACTTC. Translating gives CASSQGQGWETQYF.

The chain recombines TRBV30 with TRBJ1-3; possibly TRBD1 for D (5 bases). Trimming pared 2 bases from V and 4 bases from J, leaving 12 bases between. The CDR3 consists of 14 residues. CDR1 is GTSNPN and CDR2 is SVGIG in the germline V gene (reference sequence). Written as DNA, the CDR3 is TGTGCCTGGAGTAAGGGGCTGGGGGGAAACACCATATATTTT. Amino acid sequence: CAWSKGLGGNTIYF.

A word on this clone: Relative to the germline gene, one junction end is altered; a read error may explain this. The rearrangement uses TRBV7-7 and TRBJ2-5; weak D call: TRBD1 (6 bases). The CDR3 contains 17 residues. Per the germline V gene, CDR1 is SSHAT and CDR2 is FNYEAQ (reference sequence). This CDR3 reads CASSLESGWDIRETQYF. DNA of the CDR3: TGTGCTAGCAGCTTAGAATCCGGGTGGGACATAAGGGAGACCCAGTACTTC. Based on the CDR3 plus reference TRBV7-7 and TRBJ2-5, the full variable domain is GAGVSQSPRYKVTKRGQDVTLRCDPISSHATLYWYQQALGQGPEFLTYFNYEAQPDKSGLPSDRFSAERPEGSISTLTIQRTEQRDSAMYRCASSLESGWDIRETQYFGPGTRLLVL.

The genes are TRBV27 and TRBJ1-6, with D possibly TRBD1 on 6 matching bases. CDR1 is MNHEY, CDR2 SMNVEV, per germline (reference sequence). The CDR3 covers 15 residues. V shed 2 bases and J shed 10 bases, with 15 bases lying between them. This CDR3 reads CASSLTGNVWSPLHF. DNA for the CDR3: TGTGCCAGCAGTTTAACAGGGAATGTTTGGTCACCCCTCCACTTT.

The sample holds a few counts of this clone. This chain's CDR3 is CASSKATGGSGNTIYF. The CDR3 DNA sequence: TGCGCCAGCAGTAAAGCCACAGGGGGCAGTGGAAACACCATATATTTT. The J gene is TRBJ1-3, the V gene TRBV10-1; 9 bases agree with TRBD1. V shed 5 bases and J 3 bases; nucleotides not matched to a gene: 8. This CDR3 comprises 16 residues. In germline, CDR1 is WNHNN, CDR2 SYGVQD (reference sequence).

This rearrangement joins TRBV6-6 to TRBJ1-4; D uncertain. The CDR3 is 14 amino acids. V shed 6 bases and J shed 7 bases, with 15 bases lying between them. The germline CDR1 and CDR2 sequences are MNHNY and SVGAGI (reference sequence). The CDR3 loop reads CASSDPLRGEKLFF. The CDR3 DNA follows: TGTGCCAGCAGCGACCCGCTCCGGGGTGAAAAACTGTTTTTT.

The V and J genes are TRBV6-6 and TRBJ2-7, with TRBD1 as a possible D gene (6 bases). Looked up from germline, CDR1 is MNHNY and CDR2 is SVGAGI (reference sequence). Trimming cost V 8 bases and J 2 bases, with 13 bases left between them. The CDR3 has 13 residues. CDR3 region: CASEGQLTYEQYF. In DNA form, the CDR3 reads TGTGCCAGCGAAGGACAGCTGACCTACGAGCAGTACTTC.

This chain joins TRBV29-1 and TRBJ2-1, with TRBD2 matching 12 bases. Per the germline V gene, CDR1 is SQVTM and CDR2 is ANQGSEA. V gave up 4 bases and J gave up 2 bases; unmatched junction bases: 0. This CDR3 has 14 residues. Here the CDR3 reads CSVASGGAYNEQFF. In DNA, the CDR3 is TGCAGCGTTGCTAGCGGGGGGGCCTACAATGAGCAGTTCTTC.

This chain connects TRBV7-8 to TRBJ2-5; 8 bases line up with TRBD1. CDR1 and CDR2 from the germline V gene are SGHVS and FQNEAQ. V gave up 8 bases and J gave up 5 bases; unmatched junction bases: 4. This CDR3 is 12 amino acids long. DNA for the CDR3: TGTGCCAGCTCCCGGGACAGGGAGACCCAGTACTTC. This gives the protein CASSRDRETQYF.

J is TRBJ2-7 and V is TRBV7-2; tentatively, D is TRBD1 (5 bases). Germline CDR1 SGHTA, CDR2 FQGNSA. V lost 3 bases and J lost 3, with 9 bases in between. The length of the CDR3 is 13 residues. The CDR3 is CASSLQGVYEQYF. The CDR3 DNA reads as TGTGCCAGCAGCTTGCAAGGGGTCTACGAGCAGTACTTC.

This sequence joins TRBV7-6 and TRBJ2-1; D is ambiguous. V lost 0 bases and J 7 bases, leaving 7 bases between the germline ends. CDR1 and CDR2 (germline): SGHVS, FNYEAQ. The CDR3 consists of 13 residues. The CDR3 DNA sequence: TGTGCCAGCAGCTTAGCTACCCTGAATGAGCAGTTCTTC. Its protein product is CASSLATLNEQFF.

This chain links TRBV11-2 with TRBJ2-5, with a possible D match to TRBD2 (6 bases). The CDR3 has 13 amino acids. Per germline, CDR1 SGHAT and CDR2 FQNNGV. Trimming took off 5 bases at V and 5 bases at J, with 12 bases between the two ends. The DNA for the CDR3 is TGTGCCAGCAGCCGCGGGGCCCGGGAGACCCAGTACTTC. Residues: CASSRGARETQYF.

This chain joins TRBV30 and TRBJ1-3; no clear D gene. V was cut by 7 bases and J by 3 bases, with 13 bases left in between. CDR1 and CDR2 from the germline V gene are GTSNPN and SVGIG (reference sequence). The CDR3 totals 13 residues. The CDR3 protein is CASSRGIGNTIYF. The CDR3 nucleotides are TGTGCCTCCTCACGGGGAATTGGAAACACCATATATTTT.